The 19 T cell receptor beta chains presented below share a single source sample, sequenced in a study of blood T cell repertoires in COVID-19 (dated by TCRdb to 2020 to 2021). Libraries were constructed by the immunoSEQ multiplex PCR assay. TCRdb retrieved this table from immuneACCESS and kept in-frame rearrangements only. Not all clones are present; in checked studies, unresolved V genes account for under half, and no reason is known for the remainder. Across this sample there are nearly 250,000 clones, with about 82% seen only once. Approximately 6% of the sample rests with the top ten. Sequencing used peripheral blood. The receptors were gathered from a woman older than 75 with COVID-19, enrolled during active disease.

The CDR3 bases are TGTGCCAGCAGTTTCATCTCACATTTCGGGACTACCAGCTCCTACGAGCAGTACTTC. As protein: CASSFISHFGTTSSYEQYF. The chain combines TRBV28 with TRBJ2-7, with 7 bases that match TRBD2. The CDR3 is made up of 19 amino acids. J lost 0 bases, V lost 3 bases, and 17 bases had no gene match. In germline, CDR1 is MDHEN, CDR2 SYDVKM. Full variable domain (rest looked up from reference TRBV28 and TRBJ2-7): DVKVTQSSRYLVKRTGEKVFLECVQDMDHENMFWYRQDPGLGLRLIYFSYDVKMKEKGDIPEGYSVSREKKERFSLILESASTNQTSMYLCASSFISHFGTTSSYEQYFGPGTRLTVT.

This chain joins TRBV9 and TRBJ2-3; D might be TRBD2 (6 bases). Germline CDR1 is SGDLS and CDR2 is YYNGEE. V lost 0 bases and J lost 0, with 11 bases in between. The CDR3 has 16 amino acids. As DNA, the CDR3 is TGTGCCAGCAGCGTAGGGGGGGAACCTAGCACAGATACGCAGTATTTT. It yields the protein CASSVGGEPSTDTQYF.

The rearrangement links TRBV14 to TRBJ2-1; 12 nucleotides align to TRBD1. Trimming took 4 bases from V and 7 from J; bases not matched to a gene: 17. The V gene's germline CDR1 is SGHDN and CDR2 FVKESK. This CDR3 has 19 residues. The CDR3 is CASSPGGGSGQGARNEQFF. Written as DNA, the CDR3 is TGTGCCAGCAGCCCCGGCGGAGGCTCGGGACAGGGGGCAAGGAATGAGCAGTTCTTC.

This rearrangement joins TRBV7-2 to TRBJ1-2; D is perhaps TRBD1 (5 bases). The CDR3 runs 14 residues. Per germline, CDR1 SGHTA and CDR2 FQGNSA. V dropped 5 bases and J dropped 7 bases, with 17 bases sitting between them. The CDR3 DNA is TGTGCCAGCAGCGGCCAGGGAGGGGACGCTGGCTACACCTTC. It is translated as CASSGQGGDAGYTF.

This CDR3 is CAGDRRKATEAFF. The DNA for the CDR3 is TGTGCCGGGGACAGACGGAAGGCCACTGAAGCTTTCTTT. The V gene is TRBV30, the J gene TRBJ1-1; 7 nucleotides align to TRBD1. The trim removed 8 bases at V and 4 bases at J, leaving 10 bases unmatched. The germline V gene has CDR1 GTSNPN and CDR2 SVGIG (reference sequence). The CDR3 has 13 amino acids. Based on the CDR3 plus reference TRBV30 and TRBJ1-1, the full variable domain is SQTIHQWPATLVQPVGSPLSLECTVEGTSNPNLYWYRQAAGRGLQLLFYSVGIGQISSEVPQNLSASRPQDRQFILSSKKLLLSDSGFYLCAGDRRKATEAFFGQGTRLTVV.

The V call is TRBV7-9, the J call TRBJ2-1; no clear D. Trimming removed 3 bases at V and 9 bases at J, with 15 bases between. The length of the CDR3 is 14 residues. Germline lookup yields CDR1 SEHNR and CDR2 FQNEAQ (reference sequence). The CDR3 reads CASSFRDGSSEQFF. The DNA of the CDR3 is TGTGCCAGCAGCTTTCGTGACGGGTCGAGTGAGCAGTTCTTC. Full variable domain (remainder filled in from reference TRBV7-9 and TRBJ2-1): DTGVSQNPRHKITKRGQNVTFRCDPISEHNRLYWYRQTLGQGPEFLTYFQNEAQLEKSRLLSDRFSAERPKGSFSTLEIQRTEQGDSAMYLCASSFRDGSSEQFFGPGTRLTVL.

The rearrangement joins TRBV7-2 to TRBJ1-5; D not resolved. CDR1 and CDR2 (germline): SGHTA, FQGNSA. This CDR3 is 14 amino acids long. The V and J ends lost 5 bases and 0 bases respectively, with 8 bases between them. CDR3 in DNA: TGTGCCAGCAGCGCTATAGTTAGCAATCAGCCCCAGCATTTT. It yields the protein CASSAIVSNQPQHF.

The DNA for the CDR3 is TGTGCCAGCAGCCAAGGGCTAACGGGGGGGAAGGACAATGAGCAGTTCTTC. Its translation: CASSQGLTGGKDNEQFF. The chain links TRBV4-2 to TRBJ2-1; TRBD2 matches 8 bases. The germline gives CDR1 LGHNA, CDR2 YNFKEQ. V gave up 1 base and J gave up 5 bases; unmatched junction bases: 10. This CDR3 has 17 amino acids.

This clone was observed a single time. The chain recombines TRBV24-1 with TRBJ2-3; TRBD1 aligns across 8 bases. Trimming at V came to 5 bases and at J to 3 bases, leaving 0 bases not matched to a gene. Germline CDR1 reads KGHDR; CDR2 reads SFDVKD. The length of the CDR3 is 13 residues. The chain's CDR3 is CATSGTGTDTQYF. CDR3 DNA sequence: TGTGCCACCAGTGGGACAGGGACAGATACGCAGTATTTT.

The gene calls are TRBV6-5 and TRBJ2-7, with D tentatively TRBD2 (5 bases). V was trimmed by 6 bases and J by 5 bases, leaving 14 bases between them. The germline gives CDR1 MNHEY, CDR2 SVGAGI. This CDR3 is 13 amino acids long. CDR3 loop: CASSQNYGDEQYV. CDR3 DNA sequence: TGTGCCAGCAGCCAGAACTACGGGGACGAGCAGTACGTC.

This clone was detected once. The chain is built from TRBV9 and TRBJ1-1; TRBD1 agrees at 7 bases. The germline CDR1 and CDR2 sequences are SGDLS and YYNGEE. V shed 0 bases, J shed 1 base, and the junction held 3 bases outside the gene matches. This CDR3 spans 15 amino acids. DNA of the CDR3: TGTGCCAGCAGCGTAGCATGGACAGGGAACACTGAAGCTTTCTTT. Protein: CASSVAWTGNTEAFF.

This chain links TRBV5-1 with TRBJ1-1; 9 bases fit TRBD1. Germline assignment: CDR1 SGHRS and CDR2 YFSETQ. V lost 1 base and J lost 0; bases outside the gene matches: 1. This CDR3 region has 15 residues. CDR3 amino acids: CASSLTGGMNTEAFF. In DNA form, the CDR3 reads TGCGCCAGCAGCTTGACAGGGGGCATGAACACTGAAGCTTTCTTT.

The gene calls are TRBV5-1 and TRBJ2-3, with 11 bases lining up with TRBD2. The V segment lost 3 bases and the J segment 9 bases; nucleotides outside the gene matches: 9. From germline, CDR1 is SGHRS and CDR2 YFSETQ. The CDR3 is made up of 15 amino acids. CDR3 residues: CASSWTSGSGRTQYF. For the CDR3, the DNA is TGCGCCAGCAGCTGGACTAGCGGGTCTGGAAGGACGCAGTATTTT.

This chain links TRBV24-1 with TRBJ2-5; TRBD2 matches 7 bases. This CDR3 spans 17 amino acids. The junction had 15 bases not matched to a gene; V was cut back by 4 bases and J by 5 bases. Germline CDR1 and CDR2: KGHDR and SFDVKD. CDR3 sequence reads: CATSDASTWGGLETQYF. As DNA, the CDR3 is TGTGCCACCAGTGACGCCTCCACGTGGGGAGGGTTGGAGACCCAGTACTTC.

The genes are TRBV7-9 and TRBJ1-1, with TRBD1 matching over 7 bases. Germline V gene lookup returns CDR1 SEHNR and CDR2 FQNEAQ (reference sequence). V lost 4 bases to trimming and J lost 0 bases; unmatched junction nucleotides: 8. The CDR3 sequence is 16 residues long. CDR3: CASSYALGTVNTEAFF. The CDR3 bases are TGTGCCAGCAGCTATGCCCTCGGGACAGTGAACACTGAAGCTTTCTTT.

This chain links TRBV21-1 with TRBJ1-1; TRBD1, as called in the table, went unchecked against the DNA. TRBV21-1 counts as a pseudogene. This CDR3 has 15 amino acids. The CDR3 loop is CASSKGDREDTEAFF. The CDR3 DNA follows: TGTGCCAGCAGCAAAGGTGACAGGGAGGACACTGAAGCTTTCTTT.

The chain couples TRBV10-2 to TRBJ2-2, with 12 bases identical to TRBD2. J lost 5 bases, V lost 7 bases, and 14 bases had no gene match. Germline CDR1 reads WSHSY; CDR2 reads SAAADI. This CDR3 spans 18 amino acids. CDR3 loop: CASKRASGGAAGTGELFF. The CDR3 DNA follows: TGCGCCAGCAAGAGGGCTAGCGGGGGGGCCGCGGGGACCGGGGAGCTGTTTTTT.

J is TRBJ2-7 and V is TRBV6-6; 9 bases agree with TRBD2. Germline lookup yields CDR1 MNHNY and CDR2 SVGAGI (reference sequence). V was clipped by 8 bases and J by 3 bases; unmatched bases: 5. The CDR3 extends over 13 amino acids. The CDR3 DNA reads TGTGCCAGCCGACTAGCGGAACTCTACGAGCAGTACGTC. Its translation is CASRLAELYEQYV.

V usage is TRBV18 and J usage is TRBJ2-7; 8 bases align to TRBD1. The CDR3 sequence is 15 residues long. Germline trimming cut 3 bases from V and 0 bases from J; bases unmatched to any gene: 4. The germline gives CDR1 KGHSH, CDR2 LQKENI. The CDR3: CASSPQGASSYEQYF. The DNA of the CDR3 is TGTGCCAGCTCACCGCAGGGGGCGAGCTCCTACGAGCAGTACTTC. The full variable domain, rest sourced from reference TRBV18 and TRBJ2-7, is NAGVMQNPRHLVRRRGQEARLRCSPMKGHSHVYWYRQLPEEGLKFMVYLQKENIIDESGMPKERFSAEFPKEGPSILRIQQVVRGDSAAYFCASSPQGASSYEQYFGPGTRLTVT.